This T cell receptor beta chain was recovered during a study of shared T cell receptors in the human thymus (dated by TCRdb to about 2021). Background for the entire study: The study examined how self-reactive, shared T-cell receptor alpha chains are generated in the human thymus.

Receptors were amplified or captured by the immunoSEQ multiplex PCR assay. TCRdb limited this immuneACCESS table to in-frame rearrangements with V and J called. A share of clones is missing; checked studies link under half to unresolved V genes, and the rest is unexplained. This sample is represented by 600,000 or so clones; about 89% of them were singletons. Of the sample, roughly 0.0087% is held by the ten largest clones. The CDR3, from cysteine to phenylalanine, totals 16 residues. The retained sequence is limited to the CDR3, 48 bases, with the frame set at the first base. The V end loses 1 base and the J end loses 3 bases, and a stretch of 14 bases separates them. Based on the germline V gene, the CDR1 and CDR2 sequences are MDHEN and SYDVKM. This clone has just one count. Its binding antigen is unknown. Base qualities are missing; no much larger clone stands one base away. This sample was also put to use in a study of human thymus T cells. The second source states: The donors were immunologically healthy infants in Finland who had open corrective cardiac surgery for congenital heart defects. The thymus tissue came from surgical resects taken out during corrective cardiac surgery. Usage of V and J gene segments appeared to be biased in both the thymic and the peripheral blood repertoires. The related research reported highly overlapping thymic TCR repertoires among unrelated individuals. The study used about 8 infant thymus samples plus four related peripheral blood samples to characterize TCR alpha and beta repertoires. The infant donors were about 6 to 244 days old, and the cohort included several males and a couple of females. Thymocytes were released mechanically from tissue and stored at -70 °C as pellets of 10-30 million cells. A QIAsymphony instrument was used to extract genomic DNA from frozen cell pellets. Using the immunoSEQ multiplex PCR assay, the TCRB and TCRAD loci were amplified from a standardized quantity of quality-controlled genomic DNA. The amplicons spanned the V(D)J region and were long enough to cover the CDR3 and allow V and J genes to be identified. Amplicon sequencing was performed on an Illumina platform through the commercial immunoSEQ service. Corrections for primer bias and sequencing errors followed previously described methods, while TCRAD and TCRB definitions were based on the IMGT database. Analysis of the repertoires was done with immunoSEQ Analyzer 3.0 and VDJTools and included basic statistics, V/J segment usage, diversity estimates, rarefaction and pairwise overlap. To estimate diversity, the Chao1, ChaoE, Efron-Thisted, Shannon and inverse Simpson indices were applied, and diversity was also estimated on datasets down-sampled to the smallest sample. Repertoire overlap used strict matching of CDR3 nucleotide sequence, V gene and J gene, with Jaccard-based multidimensional scaling clustering. On average, roughly 810,000 unique TCRB clonotypes were obtained from thymus samples, compared with 70,000 to 90,000 from blood samples.

Rearrangement joined TRBV28 to TRBJ2-3; TRBD2 is perhaps the D gene, given 6 matching bases. The sequenced material came from thymocytes. The source of this sequence is a boy under two years old with a congenital heart defect. Donor details come from another sample of the same person, matched by shared clones. The DNA sequence is TGTGCCAGCAGTTTATCTGTTCCAGGGAGGACAGATACGCAGTATTTT. Translated, this gives CASSLSVPGRTDTQYF.